These 7 T cell receptor beta chains came from one sample sequenced in a study of cytomegalovirus exposure and HLA in healthy donors. Both 60 Vbeta primers and 13 Jbeta primers went into the PCR. The repertoire was sequenced with immunoSEQ multiplex PCR; TCRdb's copy has only in-frame clones and lacks some. The sample has tens of thousands of clones; approximately 71% are singletons. The specimen was PBMCs. Receptors originate from a man in his fifties in good health and CMV-seronegative.

The genes are TRBV6-5 and TRBJ1-5, with a possible D match to TRBD1 (6 bases). This CDR3 region has 14 residues. Germline CDR1 MNHEY, CDR2 SVGAGI. The V gene lost 6 bases and the J gene lost 8 bases, with 17 bases spanning the gap. Here the CDR3 DNA reads TGTGCCAGCAGCCCCAGGGGTCCCCCCGAGCCCCAGCATTTT. Protein: CASSPRGPPEPQHF.

CDR3 sequence: CASSYSGQNYGYTF. CDR3 coding DNA: TGTGCCAGCAGTTACTCGGGACAAAACTATGGCTACACCTTC. This chain connects TRBV6-6 to TRBJ1-2; possibly TRBD1 for D (6 bases). Germline-derived CDR1 and CDR2 are MNHNY and SVGAGI (reference sequence). V lost 0 bases, J lost 2 bases, and 7 bases lay in between. This CDR3 comprises 14 residues.

The count of this clone is one. This chain connects TRBV5-4 to TRBJ1-3; D not resolved. The V gene lost 0 bases and the J gene lost 4 bases, with 20 bases spanning the gap. This CDR3 has 18 residues. Germline lookup yields CDR1 SGHNT and CDR2 YYREEE (reference sequence). CDR3 nucleotide sequence: TGTGCCAGCAGCTTGGCTAATAACCAGTTCAGAGGGGGAAACACCATATATTTT. Protein sequence: CASSLANNQFRGGNTIYF.

Comments on this clone: The junction departs from the called germline gene at one end, perhaps through a read error. This chain's CDR3 is CASSEQGLHLSYGQYF. The CDR3 DNA follows: TGTGCCAGCAGTGAACAGGGCCTTCACCTTTCCTACGGGCAGTACTTC. The rearrangement links TRBV2 to TRBJ2-7; perhaps TRBD1 as D (5 bases). The CDR3 loop spans 16 amino acids. Germline V lookup: CDR1 SNHLY, CDR2 FYNNEI.

This clone was observed a handful of times. V and J are TRBV2 and TRBJ2-7; 9 positions match TRBD2. The V segment lost 8 bases and the J segment 7 bases; nucleotides outside the gene matches: 12. This CDR3 has 14 residues. CDR1 and CDR2 from the germline V gene are SNHLY and FYNNEI. The CDR3 sequence: CASRAGGGELEQYF. The CDR3 DNA follows: TGTGCCAGCCGGGCGGGGGGGGGTGAATTGGAGCAGTACTTC.

The chain employs TRBV5-4 and TRBJ2-1, with D perhaps matching TRBD1 (6 bases). The V gene lost 3 bases and the J gene lost 8 bases, with 15 bases spanning the gap. Germline-derived CDR1 and CDR2 are SGHNT and YYREEE (reference sequence). The CDR3 spans 14 residues. This chain's CDR3 is CASSSRMDRHEQFF. CDR3 DNA sequence: TGTGCCAGCAGCTCAAGGATGGACAGACATGAGCAGTTCTTC.

V usage is TRBV5-1 and J usage is TRBJ2-7, with D perhaps TRBD1 (5 bases). Trimming removed 0 bases at V and 2 bases at J, with 9 bases between. CDR1 and CDR2 (germline): SGHRS, YFSETQ. The CDR3 has 14 residues. CDR3 residues: CASSLVRGTYEQYF. DNA for the CDR3: TGCGCCAGCAGCTTGGTTAGGGGAACCTACGAGCAGTACTTC. The complete variable domain, with remaining parts taken from reference TRBV5-1 and TRBJ2-7, reads KAGVTQTPRYLIKTRGQQVTLSCSPISGHRSVSWYQQTPGQGLQFLFEYFSETQRNKGNFPGRFSGRQFSNSRSEMNVSTLELGDSALYLCASSLVRGTYEQYFGPGTRLTVT.